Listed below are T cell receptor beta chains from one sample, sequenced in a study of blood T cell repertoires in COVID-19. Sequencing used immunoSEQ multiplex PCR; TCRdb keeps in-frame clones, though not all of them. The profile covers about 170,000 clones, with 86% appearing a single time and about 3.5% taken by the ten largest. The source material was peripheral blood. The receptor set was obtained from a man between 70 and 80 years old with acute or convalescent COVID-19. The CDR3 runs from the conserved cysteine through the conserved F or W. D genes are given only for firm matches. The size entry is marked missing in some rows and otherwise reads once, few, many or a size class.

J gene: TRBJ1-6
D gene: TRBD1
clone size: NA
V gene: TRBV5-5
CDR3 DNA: TGTGCCAGCAGCGGCTCGACAGGGGGTACTTCACCCCTCCACTTT
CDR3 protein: CASSGSTGGTSPLHF

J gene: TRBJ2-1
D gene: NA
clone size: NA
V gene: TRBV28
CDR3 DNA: TGTGCCACCTCGGGGGGCCCAAACTCCTACAATGAGCAGTTCTTC
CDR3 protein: CATSGGPNSYNEQFF

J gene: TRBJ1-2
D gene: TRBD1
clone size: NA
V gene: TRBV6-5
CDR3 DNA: TGTGCCAGCAGTCAGGGGGGCTGGGATGGCTACACCTTC
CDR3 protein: CASSQGGWDGYTF

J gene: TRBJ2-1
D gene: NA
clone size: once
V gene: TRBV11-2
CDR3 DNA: TGTGCCAGCAGCTTACGAGGCTCTGGCTACAATGAGCAGTTCTTC
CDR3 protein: CASSLRGSGYNEQFF

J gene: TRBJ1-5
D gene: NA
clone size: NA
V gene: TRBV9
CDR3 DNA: TGTGCCAGCAGCGGAGGGGGAGGCAATCAGCCCCAGCATTTT
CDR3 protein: CASSGGGGNQPQHF

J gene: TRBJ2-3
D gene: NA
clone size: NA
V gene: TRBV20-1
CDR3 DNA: TGCAGTGCTAGTACCGGGGATTCGGGTACGCAGTATTTT
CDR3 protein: CSASTGDSGTQYF

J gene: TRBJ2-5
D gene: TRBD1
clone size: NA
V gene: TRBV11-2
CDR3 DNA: TGTGCCAGCAGCTCGGGACAGCAAGAGACCCAGTACTTC
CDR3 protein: CASSSGQQETQYF

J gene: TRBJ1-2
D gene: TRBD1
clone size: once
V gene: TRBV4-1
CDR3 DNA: TGCGCCAGCAGTTCCGGGACAGGGGCCTATGGCTACACCTTC
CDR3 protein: CASSSGTGAYGYTF

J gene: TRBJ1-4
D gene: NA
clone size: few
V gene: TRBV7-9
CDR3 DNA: TGTGCCAGCAGCGCCAGGGCAACTAATGAAAAACTGTTTTTT
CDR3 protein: CASSARATNEKLFF

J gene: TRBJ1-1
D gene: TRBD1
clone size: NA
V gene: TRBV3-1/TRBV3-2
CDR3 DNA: TGTGCCACCAAACAGGGGCAGGGGAACACTGAAGCTTTCTTT
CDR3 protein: CATKQGQGNTEAFF

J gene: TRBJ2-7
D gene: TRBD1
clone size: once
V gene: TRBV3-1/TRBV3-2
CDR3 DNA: TGTGCCAGCAGCCCCTGGGACAGTCCCTACGAGCAGTACTTC
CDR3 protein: CASSPWDSPYEQYF

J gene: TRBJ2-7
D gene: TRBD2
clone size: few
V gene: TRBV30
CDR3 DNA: TGTGCCTGGAGTCTAGCGGGAGATCCGTCCTACGAGCAGTACTTC
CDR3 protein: CAWSLAGDPSYEQYF

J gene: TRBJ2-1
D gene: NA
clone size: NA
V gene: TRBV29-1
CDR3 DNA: TGCAGCGTAGGAACTAGCCCCTACAATGAGCAGTTCTTC
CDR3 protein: CSVGTSPYNEQFF

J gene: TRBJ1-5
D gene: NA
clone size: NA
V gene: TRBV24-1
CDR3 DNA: TGTGCCACCAGTGACCGGGGTGGGTTCCAGCCCCAGCATTTT
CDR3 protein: CATSDRGGFQPQHF

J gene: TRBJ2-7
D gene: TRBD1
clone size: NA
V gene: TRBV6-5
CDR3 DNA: TGTGCCAGCAGGGGACAGGGAACCTACGAGCAGTACTTC
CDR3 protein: CASRGQGTYEQYF

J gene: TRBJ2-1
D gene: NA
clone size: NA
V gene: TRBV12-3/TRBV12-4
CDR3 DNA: TGTGCCAGCAGTTTTGGGGGCCGGAATGAGCAGTTCTTC
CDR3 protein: CASSFGGRNEQFF

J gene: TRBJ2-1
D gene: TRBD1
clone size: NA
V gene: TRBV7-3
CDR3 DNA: TGTGCCAGCAGCATAACACAGGGGGGATACAATGAGCAGTTCTTC
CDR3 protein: CASSITQGGYNEQFF

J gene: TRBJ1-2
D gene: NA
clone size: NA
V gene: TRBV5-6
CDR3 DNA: TGTGCCAGCAGCTTGGTGACAGATGACTATGGCTACACCTTC
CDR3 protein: CASSLVTDDYGYTF

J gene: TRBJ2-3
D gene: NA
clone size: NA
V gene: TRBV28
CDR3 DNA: TGTGCCAGCAGCACGGGAGATACGCAGTATTTT
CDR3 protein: CASSTGDTQYF

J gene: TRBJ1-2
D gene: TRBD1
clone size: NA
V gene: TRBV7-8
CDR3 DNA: TGTGCCAGCAGCTGGGACAGGGGGAACTATGGCTACACCTTC
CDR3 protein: CASSWDRGNYGYTF

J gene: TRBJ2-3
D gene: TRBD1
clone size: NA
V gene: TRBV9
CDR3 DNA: TGTGCCAGCAGCTCATCCCCATCCGGGACAGGTGATACGCAGTATTTT
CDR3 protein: CASSSSPSGTGDTQYF

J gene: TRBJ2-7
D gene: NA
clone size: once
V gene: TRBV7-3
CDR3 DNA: TGTGCCAGCAGCCTCGAGTGGGGAGCGCAATACGAGCAGTACTTC
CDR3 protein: CASSLEWGAQYEQYF

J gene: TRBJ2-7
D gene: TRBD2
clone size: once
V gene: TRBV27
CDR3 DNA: TGTGCCAGCAGTCGACTAGCGGGACGTTACGAGCAGTACTTC
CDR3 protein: CASSRLAGRYEQYF

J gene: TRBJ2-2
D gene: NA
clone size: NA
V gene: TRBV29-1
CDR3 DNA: TGCAGCGCCTCCTTTACCGCTGGGGACTCCACCGGGGAGCTGTTTTTT
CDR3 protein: CSASFTAGDSTGELFF

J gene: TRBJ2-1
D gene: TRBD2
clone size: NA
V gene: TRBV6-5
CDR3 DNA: TGTGCCACCCGAGCGGGAGGAGTGTTGGAGCAGTTCTTC
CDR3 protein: CATRAGGVLEQFF

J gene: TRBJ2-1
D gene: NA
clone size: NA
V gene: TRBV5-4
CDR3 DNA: TGTGCCAGCAGCTTGGAGGGTGGGGGGTCCAATGAGCAGTTCTTC
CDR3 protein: CASSLEGGGSNEQFF

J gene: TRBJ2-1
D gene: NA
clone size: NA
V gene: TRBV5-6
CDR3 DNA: TGTGCCAGCAGGGACAGTTGGTTATACAATGAGCAGTTCTTC
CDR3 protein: CASRDSWLYNEQFF

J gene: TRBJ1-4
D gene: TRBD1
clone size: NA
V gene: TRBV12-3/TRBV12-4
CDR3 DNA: TGTGCCAGCAGGACAGGGGTTAATGAAAAACTGTTTTTT
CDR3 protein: CASRTGVNEKLFF

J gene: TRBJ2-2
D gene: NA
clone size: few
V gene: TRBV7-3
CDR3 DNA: TGTGCCAGCAGCTTCGACAGAAACACCGGGGAGCTGTTTTTT
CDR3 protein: CASSFDRNTGELFF

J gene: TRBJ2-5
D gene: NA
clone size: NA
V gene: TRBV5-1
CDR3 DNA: TGCGCCAGCAGCTTGGGGACATACCAAGAGACCCAGTACTTC
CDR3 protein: CASSLGTYQETQYF

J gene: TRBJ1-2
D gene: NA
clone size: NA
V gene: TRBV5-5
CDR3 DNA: TGTGCCAGCAGCTTCATCAGGGACTATGGCTACACCTTC
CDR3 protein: CASSFIRDYGYTF

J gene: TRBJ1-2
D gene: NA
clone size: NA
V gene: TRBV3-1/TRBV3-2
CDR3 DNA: TGTGCCAGCAGCCGTCGACGGGGGGGCGGCTACACCTTC
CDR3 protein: CASSRRRGGGYTF

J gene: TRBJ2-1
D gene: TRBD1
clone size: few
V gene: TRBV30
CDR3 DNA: TGTGCCTGGATCCGGGACAGGGGATACAATGAGCAGTTCTTC
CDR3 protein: CAWIRDRGYNEQFF

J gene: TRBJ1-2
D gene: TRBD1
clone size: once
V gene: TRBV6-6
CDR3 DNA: TGTGCCAGCAACCCAACCGACAGGGTGGGCGGCTACACCTTC
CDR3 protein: CASNPTDRVGGYTF

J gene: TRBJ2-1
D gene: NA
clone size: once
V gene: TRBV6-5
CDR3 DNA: TGTGCCAGCAGTCTAGCAATAGCGGAGCAGTTCTTC
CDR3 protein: CASSLAIAEQFF

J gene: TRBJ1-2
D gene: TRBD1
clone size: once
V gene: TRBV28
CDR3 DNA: TGTGCCAGCAGCCAGGGGGGCGATCCCCCGAACTATGGCTACACCTTC
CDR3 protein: CASSQGGDPPNYGYTF

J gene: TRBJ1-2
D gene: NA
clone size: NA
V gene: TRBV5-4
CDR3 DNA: TGTGCCAGCAGCTTATGGGGGGACGGCTACACCTTC
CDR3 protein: CASSLWGDGYTF

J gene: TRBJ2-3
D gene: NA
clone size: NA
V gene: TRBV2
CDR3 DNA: TGTGCCAGCAGTGGTAGTACAGATACGCAGTATTTT
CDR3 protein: CASSGSTDTQYF

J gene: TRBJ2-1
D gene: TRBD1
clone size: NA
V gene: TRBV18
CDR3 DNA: TGTGCCAGCTCACCCGCGGACAGGGCCCTTCTGAATGAGCAGTTCTTC
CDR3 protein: CASSPADRALLNEQFF

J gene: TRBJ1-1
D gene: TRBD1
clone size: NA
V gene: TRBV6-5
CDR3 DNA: TGTGCCAGCAGTTACAGGGGGCTGGGCACTGAAGCTTTCTTT
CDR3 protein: CASSYRGLGTEAFF

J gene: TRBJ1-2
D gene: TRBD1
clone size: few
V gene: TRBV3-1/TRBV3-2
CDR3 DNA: TGTGCCAGCAGCCGAACACAGGGGTCTAACTATGGCTACACCTTC
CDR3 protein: CASSRTQGSNYGYTF

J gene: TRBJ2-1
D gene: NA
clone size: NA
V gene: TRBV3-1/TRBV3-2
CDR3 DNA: TGTGCCAGCAGCCAAGTAGCTAGACCTAATGAGCAGTTCTTC
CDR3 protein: CASSQVARPNEQFF

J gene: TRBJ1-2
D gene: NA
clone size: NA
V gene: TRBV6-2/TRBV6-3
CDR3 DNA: TGTGCCAGCAGTTACGACACTAACTATGGCTACACCTTC
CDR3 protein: CASSYDTNYGYTF

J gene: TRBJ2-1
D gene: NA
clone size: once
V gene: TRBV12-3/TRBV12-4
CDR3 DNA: TGTGCCAGCAGTTTCGGACACAAGAATGAGCAGTTCTTC
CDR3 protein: CASSFGHKNEQFF

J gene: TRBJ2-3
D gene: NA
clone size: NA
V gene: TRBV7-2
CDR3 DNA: TGTGCCAGCAGCTTAGACGGGACAGATACGCAGTATTTT
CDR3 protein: CASSLDGTDTQYF

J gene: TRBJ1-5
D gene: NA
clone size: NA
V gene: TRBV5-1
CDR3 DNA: TGCGCCAGCAGCTTGGCCCCGAATCAGCCCCAGCATTTT
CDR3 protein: CASSLAPNQPQHF

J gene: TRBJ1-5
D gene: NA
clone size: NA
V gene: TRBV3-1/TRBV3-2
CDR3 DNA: TGTGCCAGCAGTCGACTACATAGCAATCAGCCCCAGCATTTT
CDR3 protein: CASSRLHSNQPQHF

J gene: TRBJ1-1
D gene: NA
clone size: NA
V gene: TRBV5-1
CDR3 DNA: TGCGCCAGCAACCCCGGGACACGTACTTTTATGAACACTGAAGCTTTCTTT
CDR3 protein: CASNPGTRTFMNTEAFF

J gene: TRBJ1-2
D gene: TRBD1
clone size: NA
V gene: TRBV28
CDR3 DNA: TGTGCCAGCGCGAAAACAGGGGTTATTGGCTACACCTTC
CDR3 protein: CASAKTGVIGYTF

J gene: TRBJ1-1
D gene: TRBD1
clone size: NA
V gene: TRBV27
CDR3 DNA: TGTGCCAGCAGTTTGGGGGACAGGGTGAGGAACACTGAAGCTTTCTTT
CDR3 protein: CASSLGDRVRNTEAFF

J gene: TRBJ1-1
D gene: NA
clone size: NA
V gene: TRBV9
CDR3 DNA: TGTGCCAGCAGCCCGGGAGGGCCCTACACTGAAGCTTTCTTT
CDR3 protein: CASSPGGPYTEAFF

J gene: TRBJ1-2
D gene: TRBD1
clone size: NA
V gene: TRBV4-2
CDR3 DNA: TGTGCCAGCAGCCAAGAGCAGGGGGCTAAGGGCTACACCTTC
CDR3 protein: CASSQEQGAKGYTF

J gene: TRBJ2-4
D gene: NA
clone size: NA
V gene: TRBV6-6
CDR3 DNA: TGTGCCAGCAGGCAGCGAGAAAAAAACATTCAGTACTTC
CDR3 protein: CASRQREKNIQYF

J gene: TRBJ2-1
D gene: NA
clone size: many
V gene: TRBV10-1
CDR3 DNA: TGCGCCAGCACTAGCTACAATGAGCAGTTCTTC
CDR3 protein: CASTSYNEQFF